Listed here are 25 T cell receptor beta chains from one sample, sequenced in a study of T cells in localized non-small cell lung cancer. The data were produced by immunoSEQ multiplex PCR, yet TCRdb's version contains in-frame clones alone and is incomplete. This sample has roughly 25,000 clones, with roughly 90% found just once. Sequenced material: peripheral blood, taken before any cancer treatment. The receptors were sampled from a male donor at least 60 years old with stage I squamous cell lung carcinoma.

This clone came up once. This chain uses TRBV6-5 with TRBJ1-3; 7 positions agree with TRBD1. The germline gives CDR1 MNHEY, CDR2 SVGAGI. Unmatched junction bases numbered 9, after V lost 9 bases and J lost 4 bases. This CDR3 has 14 residues. The CDR3 DNA follows: TGTGCCAGTACCATGAGGGGGCTAGGAAACACCATATATTTT. This encodes CASTMRGLGNTIYF.

This clone was counted once. This rearrangement joins TRBV27 to TRBJ2-2, with 8 bases identical to TRBD2. This CDR3 region has 16 residues. Germline V lookup: CDR1 MNHEY, CDR2 SMNVEV (reference sequence). The V and J ends lost 2 bases and 1 base, in that order; junction bases with no gene match: 3. The CDR3 coding sequence is TGTGCCAGCAGTTTAAAACTAGCGGTGAACACCGGGGAGCTGTTTTTT. Translation: CASSLKLAVNTGELFF.

The chain combines TRBV2 with TRBJ2-1; D uncertain. Germline V CDR1 and CDR2: SNHLY, FYNNEI. The CDR3 is 13 amino acids. V dropped 5 bases and J dropped 5 bases, with 10 bases sitting between them. The CDR3 sequence: CASSMWENNEQFF. The CDR3 DNA reads as TGTGCCAGCAGTATGTGGGAAAACAATGAGCAGTTCTTC.

J is TRBJ2-1 and V is TRBV19; D is uncertain. The CDR3 has 15 residues. With 3 bases removed from V and 4 bases from J, the gap between germline ends came to 13 bases. The germline V gene encodes CDR1 LNHDA and CDR2 SQIVND (reference sequence). The CDR3 reads CASSMGSGFYNEQFF. For the CDR3, the DNA is TGTGCCAGTAGTATGGGGTCAGGCTTTTACAATGAGCAGTTCTTC.

The chain links TRBV6-1 to TRBJ2-5, with 8 bases lining up with TRBD2. Unmatched junction bases numbered 8, after V lost 0 bases and J lost 2 bases. This CDR3 contains 17 residues. From germline, CDR1 is MNHNS and CDR2 SASEGT. In DNA form, the CDR3 reads TGTGCCAGCAGTGAAGCGCTGGCGGGAGGAGGACAAGAGACCCAGTACTTC. Translation: CASSEALAGGGQETQYF.

This chain joins TRBV7-9 and TRBJ1-1, with D possibly TRBD1 on 5 matching bases. This CDR3 is 16 amino acids long. Looked up from germline, CDR1 is SEHNR and CDR2 is FQNEAQ (reference sequence). V was clipped by 2 bases and J by 2 bases, with 15 bases between them. The CDR3 coding sequence is TGTGCCAGCAGCTTACCGCGTATGGGGGGAAACACTGAAGCTTTCTTT. Translation gives CASSLPRMGGNTEAFF.

V is TRBV18 and J is TRBJ2-1, with a tentative D call TRBD2 (5 bases). The CDR3 is made up of 13 amino acids. Between the trimmed V and J ends, which lost 3 bases and 10 bases, there was a span of 13 bases. CDR1 is KGHSH, CDR2 LQKENI, per germline. CDR3 in DNA: TGTGCCAGCTCACCCCCCACTAGTCCCGAGCAGTTCTTC. Residues: CASSPPTSPEQFF.

This chain links TRBV7-2 with TRBJ2-2, with D hard to call. The CDR3 spans 11 residues. Germline loops: CDR1 SGHTA, CDR2 FQGNSA. V dropped 5 bases and J dropped 9 bases, with 7 bases sitting between them. CDR3 coding DNA: TGTGCCAGCAGCGCACGCTGGGAGCTGTTTTTT. It specifies CASSARWELFF.

This clone was found once. The gene calls are TRBV6-5 and TRBJ2-7, with unresolved D. The CDR3 is made up of 13 amino acids. V lost 7 bases, J lost 2 bases, and 12 bases lay in between. Germline V gene data show CDR1 as MNHEY and CDR2 as SVGAGI. This CDR3 is CASNRGPTYEQYF. CDR3 DNA sequence: TGTGCCAGCAATCGCGGCCCTACCTACGAGCAGTACTTC.

The V gene is TRBV6-6, the J gene TRBJ1-1, with a weak D call TRBD1 (6 bases). This CDR3 contains 13 residues. V was pared by 7 bases and J by 10 bases, with 19 bases between. Germline V gene data show CDR1 as MNHNY and CDR2 as SVGAGI (reference sequence). CDR3: CASNLQGAGSAFF. In DNA form, the CDR3 reads TGTGCCAGCAACCTACAGGGAGCGGGTTCAGCTTTCTTT.

A single count supports this clone. V usage is TRBV5-4 and J usage is TRBJ1-1; D unclear. Germline CDR1 SGHNT, CDR2 YYREEE (reference sequence). The CDR3 has 15 residues. V lost 3 bases to trimming and J lost 5 bases, with 17 bases between them. The DNA for the CDR3 is TGTGCCAGCAGCTATGAACTCTCTAGGAGGACTGAAGCTTTCTTT. It specifies CASSYELSRRTEAFF.

The chain is built from TRBV11-2 and TRBJ2-3, with 7 bases identical to TRBD2. The CDR3 extends over 14 amino acids. The trim removed 7 bases at V and 1 base at J, leaving 5 bases unmatched. Germline V lookup: CDR1 SGHAT, CDR2 FQNNGV. Here the CDR3 reads CASTAGGGTDTQYF. In DNA, the CDR3 is TGTGCCAGCACCGCTGGGGGGGGCACAGATACGCAGTATTTT. Full variable domain (remainder filled in from reference TRBV11-2 and TRBJ2-3): EAGVAQSPRYKIIEKRQSVAFWCNPISGHATLYWYQQILGQGPKLLIQFQNNGVVDDSQLPKDRFSAERLKGVDSTLKIQPAKLEDSAVYLCASTAGGGTDTQYFGPGTRLTVL.

The chain carries TRBV2 and TRBJ2-2; no firm D call. The CDR3 has 13 amino acids. CDR1 and CDR2 from the germline V gene are SNHLY and FYNNEI. V was shortened by 6 bases and J by 2 bases, with 7 bases between the two germline ends. The chain's CDR3 is CASRRINTGELFF. The CDR3 DNA sequence: TGTGCCAGCAGACGGATTAACACCGGGGAGCTGTTTTTT. Using reference TRBV2 and TRBJ2-2 for the parts outside the CDR3, the full variable domain is EPEVTQTPSHQVTQMGQEVILRCVPISNHLYFYWYRQILGQKVEFLVSFYNNEISEKSEIFDDQFSVERPDGSNFTLKIRSTKLEDSAMYFCASRRINTGELFFGEGSRLTVL.

This clone was counted a few times. The rearrangement links TRBV4-1 to TRBJ1-3; D not resolved. The CDR3 totals 17 residues. Trimming pared 0 bases from V and 0 bases from J, leaving 12 bases between. Germline V gene sequence: CDR1 MGHRA, CDR2 YSYEKL. CDR3 in DNA: TGCGCCAGCAGCCAAGATAGGGAGGTCTTCTCTGGAAACACCATATATTTT. Its translation is CASSQDREVFSGNTIYF.

The CDR3 bases are TGTGCCAGCAGCTTAGCTACCGGGACAGGGAACACCGGGGAGCTGTTTTTT. This translates into CASSLATGTGNTGELFF. The rearrangement joins TRBV13 to TRBJ2-2, with 8 bases fitting TRBD1. The V gene end was trimmed by 1 base and the J gene end by 1 base; junction bases not matched to a gene: 5. This CDR3 contains 17 residues. Germline V gives CDR1 PRHDT, CDR2 FYEKMQ (reference sequence).

This clone showed up just once. V gene TRBV6-5 combines with J gene TRBJ1-3, with D unresolved. Germline V gene lookup returns CDR1 MNHEY and CDR2 SVGAGI. This CDR3 region has 14 residues. Trimming removed 5 bases at V and 0 bases at J, with 8 bases between. DNA for the CDR3: TGTGCCAGCAGTCCCGTGGGCTCTGGAAACACCATATATTTT. Its translation: CASSPVGSGNTIYF.

J is TRBJ1-2 and V is TRBV4-2; TRBD1 might be the D (5 bases). V was trimmed by 3 bases and J by 4 bases, leaving 9 bases between them. CDR1 and CDR2 from the germline V gene are LGHNA and YNFKEQ. The CDR3 contains 13 residues. CDR3 nucleotide sequence: TGTGCCAGCAGCCACCTAGACAGCTATGGCTACACCTTC. Translation gives CASSHLDSYGYTF.

J is TRBJ2-1 and V is TRBV5-1; TRBD2 might be the D (7 bases). With 4 bases removed from V and 8 bases from J, the gap between germline ends came to 19 bases. Germline loops: CDR1 SGHRS, CDR2 YFSETQ. The CDR3 loop spans 15 amino acids. CDR3: CASSPGGRGLDEQFF. As DNA, the CDR3 is TGCGCCAGCAGCCCTGGAGGGCGGGGGCTGGATGAGCAGTTCTTC.

The chain's CDR3 is CASSSGQGVPNTEAFF. The CDR3 coding sequence is TGCGCCAGCAGCTCCGGACAGGGGGTGCCGAACACTGAAGCTTTCTTT. The J gene is TRBJ1-1, the V gene TRBV5-1, with 10 bases fitting TRBD1. Germline-derived CDR1 and CDR2 are SGHRS and YFSETQ. The CDR3 is made up of 16 amino acids. V lost 3 bases, J lost 1 base, and 6 bases stayed unmatched. Supplemented by reference TRBV5-1 and TRBJ1-1, the full variable domain reads KAGVTQTPRYLIKTRGQQVTLSCSPISGHRSVSWYQQTPGQGLQFLFEYFSETQRNKGNFPGRFSGRQFSNSRSEMNVSTLELGDSALYLCASSSGQGVPNTEAFFGQGTRLTVV.

Worth noting for this clone: Relative to the germline gene, one junction end is altered; a read error may explain this. The gene calls are TRBV9 and TRBJ2-1; 14 nucleotides agree with TRBD2. The CDR3 length is 14 residues. CDR1 SGDLS and CDR2 YYNGEE come from the germline V gene. The CDR3 here is CASSVVGLAGELIF. The CDR3 region has the DNA TGTGCCAGCAGCGTAGTGGGACTAGCGGGAGAGCTTATCTTC. Using reference TRBV9 and TRBJ2-1 for the parts outside the CDR3, the full variable domain is DSGVTQTPKHLITATGQRVTLRCSPRSGDLSVYWYQQSLDQGLQFLIQYYNGEERAKGNILERFSAQQFPDLHSELNLSSLELGDSALYFCASSVVGLAGELIFGPGTRLTVL.

This clone was recorded once. The CDR3 coding sequence is TGTGCCAGCAGCTTAGGGGGATCCGCTCGGAACGAGCAGTACTTC. It codes for CASSLGGSARNEQYF. The rearrangement joins TRBV13 to TRBJ2-7; D gene uncertain. Deletions cut 0 bases from V and 5 bases from J, with 14 bases between. This CDR3 is built from 15 residues. Germline lookup yields CDR1 PRHDT and CDR2 FYEKMQ (reference sequence).

The chain uses TRBV6-1 and TRBJ1-2; 8 bases are shared with TRBD1. Trimming took 2 bases from V and 8 from J; bases not matched to a gene: 10. The CDR3 loop spans 15 amino acids. Germline lookup yields CDR1 MNHNS and CDR2 SASEGT. CDR3 sequence reads: CASSERRTGLEGYTF. The CDR3, as DNA: TGTGCCAGCAGTGAAAGGCGGACAGGGCTGGAAGGCTACACCTTC.

V and J are TRBV5-1 and TRBJ2-7; TRBD1 is a possible D gene (6 bases). Germline V CDR1 and CDR2: SGHRS, YFSETQ. The CDR3 extends over 16 amino acids. With 4 bases removed from V and 0 bases from J, the gap between germline ends came to 17 bases. The CDR3 spells CASSTDGTPLSYEQYF. The CDR3 DNA reads TGCGCCAGCAGCACCGACGGGACACCACTCTCCTACGAGCAGTACTTC.

This clone was seen once. V and J are TRBV19 and TRBJ1-1; possible D gene TRBD1, 5 bases. CDR3 length: 13 residues. V was pared by 3 bases and J by 8 bases, with 13 bases between. The germline V gene encodes CDR1 LNHDA and CDR2 SQIVND (reference sequence). The CDR3 sequence is CASSIYRGGEAFF. CDR3 bases: TGTGCCAGTAGTATTTACCGGGGGGGAGAAGCTTTCTTT.

The chain has TRBV7-2 and TRBJ1-5, with TRBD1 matching over 10 bases. This CDR3 is built from 14 residues. Germline loops: CDR1 SGHTA, CDR2 FQGNSA. V was clipped by 5 bases and J by 7 bases; unmatched bases: 5. The DNA for the CDR3 is TGTGCCAGCAGCCGGGACAGGGGAGAACAGCCCCAGCATTTT. Residues: CASSRDRGEQPQHF. Looking up the rest from reference TRBV7-2 and TRBJ1-5 gives the full variable domain: GAGVSQSPSNKVTEKGKDVELRCDPISGHTALYWYRQSLGQGLEFLIYFQGNSAPDKSGLPSDRFSAERTGGSVSTLTIQRTQQEDSAVYLCASSRDRGEQPQHFGDGTRLSIL.